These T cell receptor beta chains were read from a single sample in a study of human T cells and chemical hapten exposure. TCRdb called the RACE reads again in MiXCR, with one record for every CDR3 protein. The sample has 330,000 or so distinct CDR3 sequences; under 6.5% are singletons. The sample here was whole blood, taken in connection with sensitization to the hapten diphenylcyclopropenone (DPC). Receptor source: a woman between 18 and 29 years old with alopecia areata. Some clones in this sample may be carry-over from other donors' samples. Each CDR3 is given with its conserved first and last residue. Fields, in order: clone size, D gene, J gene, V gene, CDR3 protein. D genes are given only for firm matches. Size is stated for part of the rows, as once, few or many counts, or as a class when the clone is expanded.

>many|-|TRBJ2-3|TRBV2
CASSELTGGTDTQYF
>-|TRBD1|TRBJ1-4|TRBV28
CASTFTGVNEKLFF
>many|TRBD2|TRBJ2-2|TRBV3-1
CASSLRTSGGSGELFF
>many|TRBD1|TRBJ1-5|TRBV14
CASSQGTGQPQHF
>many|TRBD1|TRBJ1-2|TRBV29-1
CSVSGTDYGYTF
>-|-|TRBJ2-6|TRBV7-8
CASSLVPGVSGANVLTF
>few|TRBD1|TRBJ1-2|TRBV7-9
CASSSTGGEIGYTF
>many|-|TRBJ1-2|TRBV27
CASSFFGALGYGYTF
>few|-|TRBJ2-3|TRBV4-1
CASSQGSLRGADTQYF
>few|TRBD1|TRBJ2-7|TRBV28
CASSRGDRGFNEQYF